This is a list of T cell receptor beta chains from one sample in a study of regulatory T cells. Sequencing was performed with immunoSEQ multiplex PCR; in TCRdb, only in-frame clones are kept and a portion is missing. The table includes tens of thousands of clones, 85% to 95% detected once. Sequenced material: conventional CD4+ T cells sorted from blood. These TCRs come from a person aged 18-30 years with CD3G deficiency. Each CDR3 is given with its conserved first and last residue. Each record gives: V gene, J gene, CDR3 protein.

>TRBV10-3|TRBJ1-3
CAISDWGSGNTIYF
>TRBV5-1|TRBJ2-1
CASRGGLADEQFF
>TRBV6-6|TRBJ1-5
CASKVDKYQPQHF
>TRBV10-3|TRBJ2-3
CAAGRGDTQYF
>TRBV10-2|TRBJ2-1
CASSRGNEQFF
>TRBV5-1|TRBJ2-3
CASSLGDRAPDTQYF
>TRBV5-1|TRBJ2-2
CASSAGQFGELFF
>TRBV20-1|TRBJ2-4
CSAKRENIQYF
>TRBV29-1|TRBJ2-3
CSVQRVGATQYF
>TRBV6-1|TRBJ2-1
CASGFSGNNEQFF
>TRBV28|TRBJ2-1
CASQGGGRREQFF
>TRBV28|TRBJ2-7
CASRPTGADSYEQYF
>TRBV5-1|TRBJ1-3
CASSLRDGPFSGNTIYF
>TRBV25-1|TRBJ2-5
CASSDPGQQETQYF
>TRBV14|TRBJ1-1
CASSSAGTANTEAFF
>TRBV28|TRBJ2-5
CASSLRLETQYF
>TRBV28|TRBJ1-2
CASSLGQGHGYTF
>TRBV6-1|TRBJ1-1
CASSLTDRANTEAFF
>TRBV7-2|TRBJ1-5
CASSLERGLKPQHF
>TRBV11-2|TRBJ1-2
CASSLEGSLSGYTF
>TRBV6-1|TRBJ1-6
CASSESNRGDRNSPLHF
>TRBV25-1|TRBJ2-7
CASSPWGYEQYF
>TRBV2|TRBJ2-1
CASSRDYNNEQFF
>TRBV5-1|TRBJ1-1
CASSSGLNTEAFF
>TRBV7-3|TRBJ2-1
CASSLTGQGANNEQFF
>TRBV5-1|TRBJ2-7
CASSLTGSEQYF